Detailed here is one TCR beta chain. The junction differs from germline at one of its ends, possibly a read error. This sample is drawn from a study of cytomegalovirus exposure and HLA in healthy donors. Germline V CDR1 and CDR2: SEHNR, FQNEAQ (reference sequence). The CDR3 contains 13 residues. PCR was performed using 60 Vbeta and 13 Jbeta primers. Source study methods: In a later analysis, 79 million or so unique TCR beta chains included roughly 11 million shared by two or more donors. Sequencing was performed with immunoSEQ multiplex PCR; in TCRdb, only in-frame clones are kept and a portion is missing. Clone size and V and J calls were adopted from that table, with D and trimming inferred from the DNA. Of about 160,000 clones listed, 60% to 80% are singletons.

The receptor's source is a male donor in good health and CMV-seronegative. The chain recombines TRBV7-9 with TRBJ1-2; D ambiguous. The specimen was PBMCs. CDR3 coding DNA: TGTTCCAGCAGCTTTAGGGAGGCTTATGGCTACACCTTC. Translated, it gives CSSSFREAYGYTF.